One and the same sample provided the 27 T cell receptor beta chains below, sequenced in a study of CD8+CD57+ T cells in acquired aplastic anemia. Profiles of TCR beta VDJ and CDR3 were generated from a genomic DNA template. TCRdb redid the calling of the reads with MiXCR, one entry per CDR3 protein. The sample consists of under 250,000 distinct CDR3 sequences, approximately 35% of them appearing once. Sequencing used sorted CD4+, CD8+, or CD8+CD57+ T cells (not recorded which) from PBMCs. The receptors were gathered from a human donor in good health, serving as a control.

Comments on this clonotype: Being one base from a much bigger clone, this may be a read error. This CDR3 fails to terminate in the conserved phenylalanine or tryptophan, so it likely reflects a read error. V usage is TRBV7-2 and J usage is TRBJ2-1; the D is unclear. CDR1 and CDR2 (germline): SGHTA, FQGNSA. V was shortened by 5 bases and J by 6 bases, with 5 bases between the two germline ends. CDR3 length equals 11 residues. CDR3 sequence reads: CASSLVNEQFL. For the CDR3, the DNA is TGTGCCAGCAGCCTTGTCAATGAGCAGTTCCTC.

This clonotype was seen ten or more times. The V call is TRBV7-2, the J call TRBJ1-2; D gene unclear. The V and J ends lost 2 bases and 2 bases respectively, with 9 bases between them. The CDR3 length is 14 residues. CDR1 and CDR2 (germline): SGHTA, FQGNSA. The CDR3: CASSLTHNNYGYTF. In nucleotides, the CDR3 is TGTGCCAGCAGCTTAACCCACAACAACTATGGCTACACCTTC.

The rearrangement joins TRBV19 to TRBJ2-5; D perhaps matches TRBD1 (7 bases). This CDR3 comprises 14 residues. Germline CDR1 and CDR2: LNHDA and SQIVND (reference sequence). The V end was cut by 5 bases, the J end by 5 bases, with 15 bases between. For the CDR3, the DNA is TGTGCCAGTAGTGGCAGGGGGGCGCGGGAGACCCAGTACTTC. It codes for CASSGRGARETQYF.

This clonotype was observed at least ten times. The chain uses TRBV2 and TRBJ2-7; 7 nucleotides align to TRBD1. CDR1 is SNHLY and CDR2 is FYNNEI in the germline V gene. There are 15 residues in the CDR3. Trimming removed 7 bases from V and 1 base from J; junction bases left unmatched: 10. The CDR3, as DNA: TGTGCCAGCATCTCCGACAGGGCGGTATCCTACGAGCAGTACTTC. Its translation is CASISDRAVSYEQYF.

CDR3 sequence: CASTPPGGLEQYF. In DNA, the CDR3 is TGTGCCAGCACCCCTCCGGGGGGGCTCGAGCAGTACTTC. The chain combines TRBV6-1 with TRBJ2-7; 8 positions agree with TRBD2. V shed 7 bases and J 6 bases; nucleotides not matched to a gene: 8. CDR3 size: 13 residues. Germline assignment: CDR1 MNHNS and CDR2 SASEGT.

This clonotype has at least ten counts. The gene calls are TRBV11-3 and TRBJ2-5, with D hard to call. The CDR3 totals 16 residues. Per the germline V gene, CDR1 is SGHNT and CDR2 is YENEEA. Between the trimmed V and J ends, which lost 1 base and 2 bases, there was a span of 14 bases. The CDR3 reads CASSLGANLGQETQYF. DNA for the CDR3: TGTGCCAGCAGCTTAGGAGCCAATCTGGGGCAAGAGACCCAGTACTTC.

This clonotype is a singleton in its sample. The chain has TRBV2 and TRBJ1-1; 9 nucleotides line up with TRBD1. CDR3 length equals 12 residues. Germline V gene sequence: CDR1 SNHLY, CDR2 FYNNEI. V was clipped by 6 bases and J by 11 bases; unmatched bases: 7. The DNA for the CDR3 is TGTGCCAGCAGCCGGGACAGGGTGCGGGCTTTCTTT. Protein product: CASSRDRVRAFF.

This rearrangement joins TRBV27 to TRBJ1-1, with D tentatively TRBD1 (6 bases). This CDR3 has 14 amino acids. Trimming stripped 10 bases from V and 0 bases from J, with 15 bases between. CDR1 and CDR2 from the germline V gene are MNHEY and SMNVEV (reference sequence). The CDR3 is CATMGTFMNTEAFF. Here the CDR3 DNA reads TGTGCCACCATGGGGACATTTATGAACACTGAAGCTTTCTTT.

This rearrangement joins TRBV11-2 to TRBJ2-1; tentative D call: TRBD2 (6 bases). Germline values: CDR1 SGHAT, CDR2 FQNNGV. CDR3 length: 15 residues. Trimming removed 3 bases at V and 4 bases at J, with 13 bases between. The CDR3: CASSLGDGTYNEQFF. The CDR3 DNA reads TGTGCCAGCAGCTTGGGCGACGGGACTTACAATGAGCAGTTCTTC.

The chain combines TRBV5-1 with TRBJ2-1; D uncertain. Germline V CDR1 and CDR2: SGHRS, YFSETQ. This CDR3 contains 14 residues. V was pared by 5 bases and J by 2 bases, with 11 bases between. The CDR3 is CASSLPTPYNEQFF. As DNA, the CDR3 is TGCGCCAGCAGTCTACCCACCCCCTACAATGAGCAGTTCTTC. The full variable domain, completed using reference TRBV5-1 and TRBJ2-1, is KAGVTQTPRYLIKTRGQQVTLSCSPISGHRSVSWYQQTPGQGLQFLFEYFSETQRNKGNFPGRFSGRQFSNSRSEMNVSTLELGDSALYLCASSLPTPYNEQFFGPGTRLTVL.

This clonotype was seen a few times. The V and J genes are TRBV3-1 and TRBJ2-3, with D possibly TRBD2 on 6 matching bases. V lost 3 bases, J lost 4 bases, and 11 bases lay in between. CDR3 length: 14 residues. Germline CDR1 and CDR2: LGHDT and YNNKEL (reference sequence). This chain's CDR3 is CASSQGGVPDTQYF. For the CDR3, the DNA is TGTGCCAGCAGCCAGGGGGGAGTCCCAGATACGCAGTATTTT.

On this clonotype: A much bigger clone sits one base away, suggesting this may be a read error. V and J are TRBV20-1 and TRBJ1-1, with 8 nucleotides matching TRBD1. Germline trimming cut 2 bases from V and 7 bases from J; bases unmatched to any gene: 6. Germline V gene data show CDR1 as DFQATT and CDR2 as SNEGSKA (reference sequence). The CDR3 runs 13 residues. CDR3 sequence: CSARSQGAGEAFF. As DNA, the CDR3 is TGCAGTGCTAGAAGTCAGGGGGCGGGTGAAGCTTTCTTT.

The chain links TRBV6-1 to TRBJ1-5, with D possibly TRBD1 on 5 matching bases. The length of the CDR3 is 15 residues. Deletions cut 4 bases from V and 0 bases from J, with 10 bases between. Germline V CDR1 and CDR2: MNHNS, SASEGT. The CDR3 DNA sequence: TGTGCCAGCAGTGCAGGGTTTAGTAGCAATCAGCCCCAGCATTTT. It yields the protein CASSAGFSSNQPQHF.

The rearrangement joins TRBV7-9 to TRBJ2-7; 8 positions agree with TRBD1. The CDR3 loop spans 13 amino acids. The germline CDR1 and CDR2 sequences are SEHNR and FQNEAQ (reference sequence). After removal of 8 bases from V and 2 bases from J, the junction contained 5 bases not matched to a gene. The CDR3 bases are TGTGCCAGCGGGACAGGAGAAGCCTACGAGCAGTACTTC. Protein sequence: CASGTGEAYEQYF.

This clonotype was observed a handful of times. The CDR3, as DNA: TGCGCCAGCAGCGAACCGGGACTAGCGGGACTAAGTACGCAGTATTTT. Its protein is CASSEPGLAGLSTQYF. This rearrangement joins TRBV5-1 to TRBJ2-3; 13 nucleotides align to TRBD2. Germline V gene data show CDR1 as SGHRS and CDR2 as YFSETQ. The CDR3 runs to 16 residues. The trim removed 4 bases at V and 8 bases at J, leaving 10 bases unmatched.

The chain recombines TRBV15 with TRBJ2-3, with D maybe TRBD2 (5 bases). V gave up 4 bases and J gave up 2 bases, with 10 bases separating them. The CDR3 has 14 amino acids. The V gene's germline CDR1 is LNHNV and CDR2 YYDKDF (reference sequence). CDR3 nucleotide sequence: TGTGCCACCAGCACGAGGGCCAACACAGATACGCAGTATTTT. As protein: CATSTRANTDTQYF.

This clonotype was detected many times. The CDR3 nucleotides are TGTGCCAGCAGGGAGAATGACAGGGGGAATGGCTACACCTTC. Its protein is CASRENDRGNGYTF. The chain couples TRBV5-6 to TRBJ1-2; 9 nucleotides align to TRBD1. The CDR3 has 14 amino acids. The J segment lost 6 bases and the V segment lost 5 bases, leaving 8 bases of the junction unmatched. CDR1 and CDR2 (germline): SGHDT, YYEEEE.

This clonotype was observed at least ten times. The rearrangement links TRBV2 to TRBJ1-3; the D is unclear. The length of the CDR3 is 14 residues. V was pared by 4 bases and J by 2 bases, with 9 bases between. The germline gives CDR1 SNHLY, CDR2 FYNNEI. CDR3 coding DNA: TGTGCCAGCAGTGCGGAACAGACTGGAAACACCATATATTTT. Translated: CASSAEQTGNTIYF. Full variable domain (remainder filled in from reference TRBV2 and TRBJ1-3): EPEVTQTPSHQVTQMGQEVILRCVPISNHLYFYWYRQILGQKVEFLVSFYNNEISEKSEIFDDQFSVERPDGSNFTLKIRSTKLEDSAMYFCASSAEQTGNTIYFGEGSWLTVV.

This clonotype was seen a few times. The rearrangement joins TRBV14 to TRBJ2-3; 7 bases are a match to TRBD2. V was clipped by 6 bases and J by 3 bases; unmatched bases: 6. The germline gives CDR1 SGHDN, CDR2 FVKESK. This CDR3 contains 14 residues. CDR3 sequence reads: CASRGLILTDTQYF. As DNA, the CDR3 is TGTGCCAGCAGGGGACTAATTTTAACAGATACGCAGTATTTT.

This clonotype was seen at least ten times. The chain has TRBV13 and TRBJ2-1, with D unclear. Germline loops: CDR1 PRHDT, CDR2 FYEKMQ (reference sequence). Deletions cut 4 bases from V and 6 bases from J, with 13 bases between. The CDR3 is 14 residues long. In DNA form, the CDR3 reads TGTGCCAGCAGCTCCCCCTGGCGTCCCAATGAGCAGTTCTTC. It yields the protein CASSSPWRPNEQFF.

The chain combines TRBV10-3 with TRBJ2-7; D is uncertain. V was trimmed by 2 bases and J by 2 bases, leaving 7 bases between them. The germline V gene encodes CDR1 ENHRY and CDR2 SYGVKD. CDR3 length: 13 amino acids. DNA for the CDR3: TGTGCCATCAGTGAGGGCAGGACCTACGAGCAGTACTTC. Amino acid sequence: CAISEGRTYEQYF.

This clonotype was observed at least ten times. The chain combines TRBV25-1 with TRBJ1-3; no definite D call. The V end was cut by 3 bases, the J end by 0 bases, with 9 bases between. Per the germline V gene, CDR1 is MGHDK and CDR2 is SYGVNS. This CDR3 has 15 amino acids. The CDR3 nucleotides are TGTGCCAGCAGTGATATGGGGAGCTCTGGAAACACCATATATTTT. This encodes CASSDMGSSGNTIYF.

This clonotype was recorded only once. The V call is TRBV25-1, the J call TRBJ2-7; 11 bases map to TRBD2. Per the germline V gene, CDR1 is MGHDK and CDR2 is SYGVNS. The CDR3 has 14 amino acids. V lost 6 bases, J lost 11 bases, and 12 bases stayed unmatched. The DNA of the CDR3 is TGTGCCAGCAGCTCAACTAGCGGGAGAGTGATAGAGTACTTC. Its protein is CASSSTSGRVIEYF.

This clonotype was counted ten times or more. The rearrangement uses TRBV7-9 and TRBJ1-2; the D is unclear. The germline V and J ends were trimmed by 6 bases and 4 bases, with 15 bases remaining between them. In germline, CDR1 is SEHNR, CDR2 FQNEAQ (reference sequence). CDR3 size: 14 residues. CDR3 sequence: CASSSDSDLYGYTF. The CDR3 DNA follows: TGTGCCAGCAGTTCGGATTCCGATCTCTATGGCTACACCTTC.

The chain employs TRBV20-1 and TRBJ2-5; 8 nucleotides match TRBD2. V was pared by 0 bases and J by 0 bases, with 6 bases of the junction left unmatched. Germline V lookup: CDR1 DFQATT, CDR2 SNEGSKA (reference sequence). The CDR3 extends over 16 amino acids. CDR3 DNA sequence: TGCAGTGCTAGAGACTATAGCGGGGTAAACCAAGAGACCCAGTACTTC. Its protein product is CSARDYSGVNQETQYF.

This clonotype has just a few counts. The chain employs TRBV12-3 or TRBV12-4 and TRBJ2-1, with a weak D call TRBD1 (5 bases). The CDR3 is 15 amino acids. V lost 1 base, J lost 1 base, and 8 bases lay in between. The CDR3 nucleotides are TGTGCCAGCAGTTTAGAGTCAGGGTCCTACAATGAGCAGTTCTTC. As protein: CASSLESGSYNEQFF.

In this sample, this clonotype turned up many times. The CDR3 DNA follows: TGTGCCAGCAGGACGTACAGGGTACGGGGTAACTACGAGCAGTACTTC. This codes for CASRTYRVRGNYEQYF. The rearrangement uses TRBV27 and TRBJ2-7, with D possibly matching TRBD1 (6 bases). Trimming stripped 6 bases from V and 3 bases from J, with 21 bases between. Germline lookup yields CDR1 MNHEY and CDR2 SMNVEV (reference sequence). The CDR3 loop spans 16 amino acids.